A selection of T cell receptor beta chains follows, all from one sample in a study of control samples from healthy donors and cancer patients. TCRdb's table, derived via immunoSEQ multiplex PCR, lists solely in-frame clones and lacks some. The table records around 120,000 clones, over 75% of them present only once. What was sequenced was blood. The receptors were gathered from a man aged 40-55 years in good health. The CDR3 runs from the conserved cysteine through the conserved F or W. Fields, in order: V gene, clone size, D gene, J gene, CDR3 protein, CDR3 DNA. The D gene is left open where the match is weak. Clone size appears in some rows only: once, few, many, or a class for an expanded clone.

>TRBV15|-|TRBD1|TRBJ1-5
CATTDDRVNQPQHF
TGTGCCACCACCGACGACAGGGTTAATCAGCCCCAGCATTTT
>TRBV18|-|-|TRBJ2-7
CASSPPVGGRGIYEQYF
TGTGCCAGCTCACCACCGGTCGGGGGTAGGGGAATCTACGAGCAGTACTTC
>TRBV5-4|-|TRBD1|TRBJ2-1
CASSPRKGARNEQFF
TGTGCCAGCAGCCCCAGGAAGGGGGCGCGTAATGAGCAGTTCTTC
>TRBV5-4|-|-|TRBJ1-3
CASSFGGQGSGNTIYF
TGTGCCAGCAGCTTCGGCGGCCAGGGCTCTGGAAACACCATATATTTT
>TRBV24-1|-|-|TRBJ2-4
CATSDGGGRDIQYF
TGTGCCACCAGTGATGGAGGGGGGAGGGACATTCAGTACTTC
>TRBV29-1|-|-|TRBJ1-1
CSVEERAVWGNTEAFF
TGCAGCGTTGAAGAAAGGGCGGTTTGGGGGAACACTGAAGCTTTCTTT
>TRBV7-8|-|-|TRBJ1-2
CASSLRLLPDDFGYTF
TGTGCCAGCAGCTTGCGCCTTTTACCTGACGACTTTGGCTACACCTTC
>TRBV5-4|-|TRBD1|TRBJ1-1
CASSFAGTGHTEAFF
TGTGCCAGCAGCTTCGCCGGGACAGGGCACACTGAAGCTTTCTTT
>TRBV18|once|-|TRBJ1-1
CASSPGLNTEAFF
TGTGCCAGCTCACCCGGCCTTAACACTGAAGCTTTCTTT
>TRBV10-1|-|-|TRBJ2-6
CASSESLSGANVLTF
TGCGCCAGCAGTGAGTCGCTCTCTGGGGCCAACGTCCTGACTTTC
>TRBV11-3|-|TRBD2|TRBJ2-1
CASSWTSGGGNEQFF
TGTGCCAGCAGCTGGACTAGCGGGGGGGGCAATGAGCAGTTCTTC
>TRBV7-8|-|-|TRBJ1-2
CASSLLGPKTYGYTF
TGTGCCAGCAGCTTACTAGGGCCAAAGACCTATGGCTACACCTTC
>TRBV9|-|-|TRBJ1-1
CASSMSQGYTEAFF
TGTGCCAGCAGCATGAGTCAGGGGTACACTGAAGCTTTCTTT
>TRBV14|-|-|TRBJ1-3
CASSQTSGTGNTIYF
TGTGCCAGCAGCCAAACGTCGGGAACTGGAAACACCATATATTTT
>TRBV29-1|-|-|TRBJ1-1
CSVGVVKTEAFF
TGCAGCGTTGGAGTCGTCAAGACTGAAGCTTTCTTT
>TRBV3-1/TRBV3-2|-|TRBD2|TRBJ2-7
CASSAAGGRTYEQYF
TGTGCCAGCAGCGCGGCGGGCGGGAGGACCTACGAGCAGTACTTC
>TRBV30|-|-|TRBJ1-5
CAWSEGLLNQPQHF
TGTGCCTGGAGTGAGGGCCTGCTCAATCAGCCCCAGCATTTT
>TRBV4-3|-|-|TRBJ2-2
CAGRGGIDTGELFF
TGCGCCGGAAGGGGGGGTATTGACACCGGGGAGCTGTTTTTT
>TRBV6-5|-|TRBD1|TRBJ2-3
CASRSTGSGDTQYF
TGTGCCAGCAGGTCGACAGGGTCTGGAGATACGCAGTATTTT
>TRBV7-9|-|TRBD2|TRBJ2-1
CASSPGTSMFNEQFF
TGTGCCAGCAGCCCCGGGACTAGCATGTTCAATGAGCAGTTCTTC
>TRBV11-3|-|-|TRBJ1-1
CASSSLEGATEAFF
TGTGCCAGCAGCTCCTTGGAGGGCGCGACTGAAGCTTTCTTT
>TRBV7-8|-|TRBD1|TRBJ1-2
CASSLGQGDLFNGYTF
TGTGCCAGCAGCTTGGGACAGGGGGACCTATTTAATGGCTACACCTTC
>TRBV10-1|-|TRBD2|TRBJ2-2
CASSVGGLAVEGELFF
TGCGCCAGCAGTGTGGGGGGACTAGCAGTCGAGGGGGAGCTGTTTTTT
>TRBV7-9|few|TRBD1|TRBJ2-5
CASSFRPGTGGETQYF
TGTGCCAGCAGCTTTAGACCCGGGACAGGGGGAGAGACCCAGTACTTC
>TRBV4-2|-|-|TRBJ1-4
CASSQDTRATNEKLFF
TGTGCCAGCAGCCAAGATACGCGAGCAACTAATGAAAAACTGTTTTTT
>TRBV7-9|-|-|TRBJ1-2
CASSFGTGRFGYTF
TGTGCCAGCAGCTTCGGAACAGGGCGGTTTGGCTACACCTTC
>TRBV5-1|-|-|TRBJ1-2
CASSPHGDYGYTF
TGCGCCAGCAGCCCCCATGGGGACTATGGCTACACCTTC
>TRBV7-6|-|-|TRBJ2-5
CASSLGQLQETQYF
TGTGCCAGCAGCTTGGGACAACTCCAAGAGACCCAGTACTTC
>TRBV24-1|-|-|TRBJ2-1
CATSSHGSSYNEQFF
TGTGCCACCAGTAGCCACGGGAGCTCCTACAATGAGCAGTTCTTC
>TRBV19|few|-|TRBJ1-5
CASIIPREEPQHF
TGTGCCAGTATCATCCCCCGGGAGGAGCCCCAGCATTTT
>TRBV5-1|-|TRBD2|TRBJ2-3
CASSSSGGRTDTQYF
TGCGCCAGCAGCTCTAGCGGGGGGCGCACGGATACGCAGTATTTT
>TRBV6-6|-|-|TRBJ1-2
CATMTSGGYTF
TGTGCCACCATGACAAGTGGCGGCTACACCTTC
>TRBV7-6|once|-|TRBJ1-6
CASSLRGGANYNSPLHF
TGTGCCAGCAGCTTACGCGGGGGGGCCAACTATAATTCACCCCTCCACTTT
>TRBV29-1|-|-|TRBJ2-1
CSVARTGTVYNEQFF
TGCAGCGTTGCCCGAACCGGGACCGTATACAATGAGCAGTTCTTC
>TRBV12-3/TRBV12-4|-|-|TRBJ1-1
CASRRGDTEAFF
TGTGCCAGCAGACGTGGAGACACTGAAGCTTTCTTT
>TRBV3-1/TRBV3-2|-|TRBD1|TRBJ1-5
CASSHSYRGPSNQPQHF
TGTGCCAGCAGCCACTCATACAGGGGACCTAGCAATCAGCCCCAGCATTTT
>TRBV4-3|-|TRBD1|TRBJ1-1
CASSRDRATEAFF
TGCGCCAGCAGTCGAGACAGGGCCACTGAAGCTTTCTTT
>TRBV15|-|TRBD1|TRBJ1-6
CATSSSRQGQSPLHF
TGTGCCACCAGCAGTTCTCGACAGGGACAATCACCCCTCCACTTT
>TRBV25-1|-|TRBD1|TRBJ1-6
CASSFGQGSNSPLHF
TGTGCCAGCAGTTTCGGACAGGGCAGTAATTCACCCCTCCACTTT
>TRBV30|few|-|TRBJ1-1
CAWSVGAPNTEAFF
TGTGCCTGGAGTGTTGGGGCCCCGAACACTGAAGCTTTCTTT
>TRBV24-1|-|-|TRBJ1-2
CATSDVGHYGNYGYTF
TGTGCCACCAGTGACGTAGGACATTACGGAAACTATGGCTACACCTTC
>TRBV28|-|-|TRBJ2-5
CASSPRRRLDRETQYF
TGTGCCAGCAGTCCCAGGAGGCGGCTAGACCGAGAGACCCAGTACTTC
>TRBV11-3|-|-|TRBJ2-1
CASSLDLSRRNEQFF
TGTGCCAGCAGCTTAGATTTGAGTAGACGAAATGAGCAGTTCTTC
>TRBV5-8|once|TRBD2|TRBJ2-7
CASRMLAGGPGEQYF
TGTGCCAGCAGGATGCTAGCGGGGGGGCCGGGAGAGCAGTACTTC
>TRBV6-6|-|TRBD1|TRBJ1-2
CASSPIPGGAGYTF
TGTGCCAGCAGTCCAATCCCAGGGGGCGCGGGCTACACCTTC
>TRBV20-1|-|-|TRBJ1-1
CSASEGNTEAFF
TGCAGTGCTAGTGAGGGGAACACTGAAGCTTTCTTT
>TRBV6-6|few|-|TRBJ2-3
CASTDAGYTDTQYF
TGTGCCAGCACCGACGCCGGGTACACAGATACGCAGTATTTT
>TRBV3-1/TRBV3-2|-|-|TRBJ1-4
CASSQDPGAVTNEKLFF
TGTGCCAGCAGCCAAGATCCGGGGGCTGTCACTAATGAAAAACTGTTTTTT
>TRBV27|-|-|TRBJ2-5
CASSLPPLNGKETQYF
TGTGCCAGCAGTTTACCACCCCTCAACGGGAAAGAGACCCAGTACTTC
>TRBV19|medium-sized|-|TRBJ1-1
CASSPRTMGNTEAFF
TGTGCCAGTAGTCCCCGGACGATGGGGAACACTGAAGCTTTCTTT
>TRBV6-2/TRBV6-3|-|-|TRBJ2-5
CASSYSRGALETQYF
TGTGCCAGCAGTTACTCGAGGGGGGCTCTGGAGACCCAGTACTTC
>TRBV7-3|-|-|TRBJ2-2
CASSLSGNTGELFF
TGTGCCAGCAGCTTGAGCGGGAACACCGGGGAGCTGTTTTTT
>TRBV7-9|-|TRBD1|TRBJ2-6
CASTPRGRGSSGANVLTF
TGTGCCAGCACCCCCAGGGGGCGAGGAAGCTCTGGGGCCAACGTCCTGACTTTC
>TRBV7-2|-|-|TRBJ2-4
CASSPSNIQYF
TGTGCCAGCAGCCCGTCAAACATTCAGTACTTC
>TRBV5-1|-|-|TRBJ1-5
CASSPGSTGYSNQPQHF
TGCGCCAGCAGCCCCGGCTCGACAGGTTATAGCAATCAGCCCCAGCATTTT
>TRBV12-5|-|TRBD1|TRBJ1-5
CASGWDSYSNQPQHF
TGTGCTAGTGGTTGGGACAGTTATAGCAATCAGCCCCAGCATTTT
>TRBV19|-|TRBD1|TRBJ2-7
CASSVGQGANEQYF
TGTGCCAGTAGTGTAGGACAGGGGGCAAATGAGCAGTACTTC
>TRBV6-6|-|TRBD1|TRBJ1-3
CASRERTGAGNTIYF
TGTGCCAGCAGGGAACGCACAGGGGCTGGAAACACCATATATTTT